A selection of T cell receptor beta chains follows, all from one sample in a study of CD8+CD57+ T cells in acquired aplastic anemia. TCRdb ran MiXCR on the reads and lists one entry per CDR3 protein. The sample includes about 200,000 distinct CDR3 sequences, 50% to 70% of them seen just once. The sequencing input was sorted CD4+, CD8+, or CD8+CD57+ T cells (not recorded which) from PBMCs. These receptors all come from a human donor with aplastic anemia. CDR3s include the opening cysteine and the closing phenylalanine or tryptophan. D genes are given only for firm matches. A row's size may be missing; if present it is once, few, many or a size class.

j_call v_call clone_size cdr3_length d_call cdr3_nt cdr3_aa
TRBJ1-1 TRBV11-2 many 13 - TGTGCCAGCAGCTTAGGCCCAACCACTGAAGCTTTCTTT CASSLGPTTEAFF
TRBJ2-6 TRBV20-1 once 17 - TGCAGTGAGGGCCTTAATGAAAACTTCTCTGGGGCCAACGTCCTGACTTTC CSEGLNENFSGANVLTF
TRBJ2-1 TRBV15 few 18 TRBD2 TGTGCCACCAGCAGCTCCAGGTCGGGACTAGCTGTAGCCAATGAGCAGTTCTTC CATSSSRSGLAVANEQFF
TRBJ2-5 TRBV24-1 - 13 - TGTGCCACCAGTGATCAAGACAGAGAGACCCAGTACTTC CATSDQDRETQYF
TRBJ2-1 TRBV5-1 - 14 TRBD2 TGCGCCAGCAGACTAGCGGGGGGCGGCGATGAGCAGTTCTTC CASRLAGGGDEQFF
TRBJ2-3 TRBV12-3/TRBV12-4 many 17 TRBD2 TGTGCCAGCAGTCACCCCGGGACTAGCATATACACAGATACGCAGTATTTT CASSHPGTSIYTDTQYF
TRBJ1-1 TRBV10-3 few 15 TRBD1 TGTGCCATCAGTGAGCCGGGACAGGGGGTGTCGGAAGCTTTCTTT CAISEPGQGVSEAFF
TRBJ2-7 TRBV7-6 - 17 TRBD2 TGTGCCAGCAGCTTAGGAGCTAGCGGGGGTACTTCCTACGAGCAGTACTTC CASSLGASGGTSYEQYF
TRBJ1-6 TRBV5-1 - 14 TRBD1 TGCGCCAGCAGCAGAGGACAGGGGGTATCACCCCTCCACTTT CASSRGQGVSPLHF
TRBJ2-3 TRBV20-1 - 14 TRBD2 TGCAGTGTTGGACTAGTCACGGAGACAGATACGCAGTATTTT CSVGLVTETDTQYF
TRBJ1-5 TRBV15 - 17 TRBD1 TGTGCCACCAGCAGAGGGGGAGGGACAGGGGGCTTCCAGCCCCAGCATTTT CATSRGGGTGGFQPQHF
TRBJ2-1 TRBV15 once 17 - TGTGCCACCAGCAGAGTCGGCAGGGACCAGGGGTTGAATGAGCAGTTCTTC CATSRVGRDQGLNEQFF
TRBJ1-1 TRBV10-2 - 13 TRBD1 TGCGCCAGCAGTGAGGCAGGGGGAACTGAAGCTTTCTTT CASSEAGGTEAFF
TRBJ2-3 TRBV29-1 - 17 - TGCAGCGTTGGATCCAGGTCGACTAGTGCTAGCACAGATACGCAGTATTTT CSVGSRSTSASTDTQYF
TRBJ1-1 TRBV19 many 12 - TGTGCCAGCGGGGGATTATATGCTGAAGCTTTCTTT CASGGLYAEAFF
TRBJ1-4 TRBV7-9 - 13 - TGTGCCAGCAGCCTGAAACAGGGTGACAAACTGTTTTTT CASSLKQGDKLFF
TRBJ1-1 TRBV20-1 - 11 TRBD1 TGCAGTGCCAATGACAGGGGTGAAGCTTTCTTT CSANDRGEAFF
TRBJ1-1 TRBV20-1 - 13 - TGCAGTGCGATCCGGGACCAGAACACTGAAGCTTTCTTT CSAIRDQNTEAFF
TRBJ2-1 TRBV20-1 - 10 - TGCAGTGCTAGTCTCCATGAGCAGTTCTTC CSASLHEQFF
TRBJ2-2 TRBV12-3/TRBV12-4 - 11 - TGTGCCAGCACCGAGACCGGGGAGCTGTTTTTT CASTETGELFF
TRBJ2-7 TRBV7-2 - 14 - TGTGCCAGCAGCTTAGTCGGGGTGAGGGACGAGCAGTACTTC CASSLVGVRDEQYF
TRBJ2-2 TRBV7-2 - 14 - TGTGCCAGCAGCTTAGGGACAGCCACCGGGGAGCTGTTTTTT CASSLGTATGELFF
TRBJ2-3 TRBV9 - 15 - TGTGCCAGCAGCCCCCGTCGCGGTGGCACAGATACGCAGTATTTT CASSPRRGGTDTQYF
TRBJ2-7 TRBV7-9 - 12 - TGTGCTAGCAGCTTCTCAAGAAGCGAGCAGTACTTC CASSFSRSEQYF
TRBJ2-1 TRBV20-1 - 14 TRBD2 TGCAGTGCTTATCCGGGACTAGCTAACAATGAGCAGTTCTTC CSAYPGLANNEQFF
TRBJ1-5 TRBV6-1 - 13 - TGTGCCAGCAGTGTGGGTGGGGATCAGCCCCAGCATTTT CASSVGGDQPQHF
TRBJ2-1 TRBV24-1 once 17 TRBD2 TGTGCCACCAGTGAGGTGATTAGCGGGGGGGCGGGTAATGAGCAGTTCTTC CATSEVISGGAGNEQFF
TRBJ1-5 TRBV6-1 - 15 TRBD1 TGTGCCAGCAGAGAACAGGGGGCATTGTCTCAGCCCCAGCATTTT CASREQGALSQPQHF
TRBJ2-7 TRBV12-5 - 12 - TGTGCCAGCAGTTCGCCAACCTACGAGCAGTACTTC CASSSPTYEQYF
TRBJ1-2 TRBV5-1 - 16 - TGCGCCAGCAGCTTGAGATGGGTTGAGGCTAACTATGGCTACACCTTC CASSLRWVEANYGYTF
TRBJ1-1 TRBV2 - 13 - TGTGCCAGCAGTGCCGACAGAACGACTGAAGCTTTCTTT CASSADRTTEAFF
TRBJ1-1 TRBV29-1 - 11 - TGCAGCGTCCGGATGAACACTGAAGCTTTCTTT CSVRMNTEAFF
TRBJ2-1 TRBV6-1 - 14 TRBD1 TGTGCCAGCAGTGGGGACAGGTCCTACAATGAGCAGTTCTTC CASSGDRSYNEQFF
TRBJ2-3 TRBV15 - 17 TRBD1 TGTGCCACCAGCAGCTCCAGGTCGGGACAGGGGGCAGCGGCGCAGTATTTT CATSSSRSGQGAAAQYF
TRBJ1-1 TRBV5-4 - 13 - TGTGCCAGCAGCTTGAGAAGGGAATCTGAAGCTTTCTTT CASSLRRESEAFF
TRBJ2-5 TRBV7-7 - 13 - TGTGCTAGCAGCCCCACCCCGCTGTTGACCCAGTACTTC CASSPTPLLTQYF
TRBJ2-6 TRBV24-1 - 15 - TGTGCCACCAGTGACCAGGGGTCTGGGGCCAACGTCCTGACTTTC CATSDQGSGANVLTF
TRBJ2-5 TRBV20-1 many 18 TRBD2 TGCAGTGTACCTGAGGGGGCTAGCGGGGCGGGCATGGAGGAGACCCAGTACTTC CSVPEGASGAGMEETQYF
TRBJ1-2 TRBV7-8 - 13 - TGTGCCAGCAGCTTAATTATGCAGAATGGCTACACCTTC CASSLIMQNGYTF
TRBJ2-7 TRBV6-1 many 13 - TGTGCCACCGAAACGGACCCCCTCCACGAGCAGTACTTC CATETDPLHEQYF
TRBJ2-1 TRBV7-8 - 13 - TGTGCCAGCAGCTCCCCGCCCCCGGGTGAGCAGTTCTTC CASSSPPPGEQFF